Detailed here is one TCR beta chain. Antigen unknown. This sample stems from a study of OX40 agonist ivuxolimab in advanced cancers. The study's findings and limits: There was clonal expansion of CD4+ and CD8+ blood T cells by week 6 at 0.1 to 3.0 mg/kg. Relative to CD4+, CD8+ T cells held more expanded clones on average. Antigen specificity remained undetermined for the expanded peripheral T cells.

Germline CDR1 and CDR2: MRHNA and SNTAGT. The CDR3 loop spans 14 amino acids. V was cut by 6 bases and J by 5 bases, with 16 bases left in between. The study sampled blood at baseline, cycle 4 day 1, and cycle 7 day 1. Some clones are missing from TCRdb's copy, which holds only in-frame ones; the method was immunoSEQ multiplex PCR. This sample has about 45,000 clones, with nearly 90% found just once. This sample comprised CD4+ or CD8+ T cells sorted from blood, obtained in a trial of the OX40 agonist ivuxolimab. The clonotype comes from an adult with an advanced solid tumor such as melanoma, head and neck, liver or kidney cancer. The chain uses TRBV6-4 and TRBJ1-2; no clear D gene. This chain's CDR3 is CASRNTNKGYGYTF. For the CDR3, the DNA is TGTGCCAGCAGGAATACCAACAAAGGGTATGGCTACACCTTC.